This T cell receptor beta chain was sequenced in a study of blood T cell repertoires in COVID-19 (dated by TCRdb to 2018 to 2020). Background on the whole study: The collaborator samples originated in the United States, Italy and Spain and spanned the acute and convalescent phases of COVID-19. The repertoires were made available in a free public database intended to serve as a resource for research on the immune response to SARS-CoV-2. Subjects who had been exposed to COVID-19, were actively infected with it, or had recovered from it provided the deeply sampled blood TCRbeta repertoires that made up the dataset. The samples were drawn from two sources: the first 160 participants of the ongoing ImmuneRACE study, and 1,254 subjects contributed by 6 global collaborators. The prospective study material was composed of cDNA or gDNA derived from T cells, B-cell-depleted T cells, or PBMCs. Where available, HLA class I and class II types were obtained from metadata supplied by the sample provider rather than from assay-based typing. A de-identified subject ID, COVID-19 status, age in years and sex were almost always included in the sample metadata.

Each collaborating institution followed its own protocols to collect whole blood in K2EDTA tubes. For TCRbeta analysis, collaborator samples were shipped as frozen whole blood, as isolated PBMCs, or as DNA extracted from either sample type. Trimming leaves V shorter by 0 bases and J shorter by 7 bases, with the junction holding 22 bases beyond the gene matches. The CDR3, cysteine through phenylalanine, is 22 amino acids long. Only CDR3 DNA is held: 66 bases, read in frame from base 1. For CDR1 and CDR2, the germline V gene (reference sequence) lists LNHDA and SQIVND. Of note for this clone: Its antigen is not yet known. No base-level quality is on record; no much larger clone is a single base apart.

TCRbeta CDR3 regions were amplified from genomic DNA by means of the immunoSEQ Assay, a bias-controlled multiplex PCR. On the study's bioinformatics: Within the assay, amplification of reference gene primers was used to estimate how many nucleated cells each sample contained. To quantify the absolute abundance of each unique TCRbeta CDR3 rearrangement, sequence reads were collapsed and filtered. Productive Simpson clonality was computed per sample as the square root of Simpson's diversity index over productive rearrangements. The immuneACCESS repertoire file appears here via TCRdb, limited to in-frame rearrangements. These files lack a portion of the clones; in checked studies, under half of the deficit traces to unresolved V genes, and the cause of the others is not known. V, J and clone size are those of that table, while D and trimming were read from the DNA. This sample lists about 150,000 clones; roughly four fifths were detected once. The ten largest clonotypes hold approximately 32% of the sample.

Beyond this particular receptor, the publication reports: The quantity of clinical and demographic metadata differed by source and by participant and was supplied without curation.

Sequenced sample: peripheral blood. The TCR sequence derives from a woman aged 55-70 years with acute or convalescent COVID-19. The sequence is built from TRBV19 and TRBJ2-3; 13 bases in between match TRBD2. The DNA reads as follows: TGTGCCAGTAGTATAGATCCATTACCCCCAGGACTAGCGGGGGCGGCGGTCCATACGCAGTATTTT. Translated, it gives CASSIDPLPPGLAGAAVHTQYF.